The 24 T cell receptor beta chains reported below all come from one sample, sequenced in a study of OX40 agonist ivuxolimab in advanced cancers. Only in-frame clones appear in the TCRdb table, and some are missing; sequencing was by immunoSEQ multiplex PCR. The sample gives about 59,000 clones, about 89% of which show up once; around 0.4% is in the top ten. The starting material was CD4+ or CD8+ T cells sorted from blood, obtained in a trial of the OX40 agonist ivuxolimab. Receptor source: an adult with an advanced solid tumor such as melanoma, head and neck, liver or kidney cancer.

The genes are TRBV2 and TRBJ1-6; D unclear. The length of the CDR3 is 12 residues. Germline values: CDR1 SNHLY, CDR2 FYNNEI. V was cut by 2 bases and J by 14 bases, with 10 bases left in between. The CDR3 spells CASSERDRTLHF. CDR3 DNA: TGTGCCAGCAGTGAACGCGATCGGACCCTCCACTTT.

Written as DNA, the CDR3 is TGCGCCAGCAGCCCCGGACAGGGGGTAAGCACAGATACGCAGTATTTT. Translated, it gives CASSPGQGVSTDTQYF. The V gene is TRBV5-1, the J gene TRBJ2-3; 10 bases agree with TRBD1. CDR3 size: 16 residues. The germline V gene has CDR1 SGHRS and CDR2 YFSETQ. The junction had 5 bases not matched to a gene; V was cut back by 4 bases and J by 0 bases.

This sequence joins TRBV7-2 and TRBJ2-1; 10 bases are shared with TRBD2. Germline-derived CDR1 and CDR2 are SGHTA and FQGNSA. V gave up 5 bases and J gave up 3 bases; unmatched junction bases: 4. The length of the CDR3 is 15 residues. In DNA, the CDR3 is TGTGCCAGCAGCCCATCTAGCGGGGGCTACAATGAGCAGTTCTTC. Translation gives CASSPSSGGYNEQFF.

As DNA, the CDR3 is TGTGCCAGCAGCTTAGAGGCAGGGTTTACCTATGGCTACACCTTC. Translating gives CASSLEAGFTYGYTF. The chain employs TRBV7-9 and TRBJ1-2; D might be TRBD1 (5 bases). The V and J ends lost 1 base and 4 bases respectively, with 13 bases between them. The CDR3 totals 15 residues. Looked up from germline, CDR1 is SEHNR and CDR2 is FQNEAQ (reference sequence). The full variable domain, completed using reference TRBV7-9 and TRBJ1-2, is DTGVSQNPRHKITKRGQNVTFRCDPISEHNRLYWYRQTLGQGPEFLTYFQNEAQLEKSRLLSDRFSAERPKGSFSTLEIQRTEQGDSAMYLCASSLEAGFTYGYTFGSGTRLTVV.

This chain joins TRBV10-3 and TRBJ1-1; D remains unclear. This CDR3 comprises 13 residues. V dropped 7 bases and J dropped 2 bases, with 11 bases sitting between them. Germline V gene lookup returns CDR1 ENHRY and CDR2 SYGVKD. The CDR3 DNA is TGTGCCATCACCGTTCAGCGAAACACTGAAGCTTTCTTT. It is translated as CAITVQRNTEAFF.

This chain links TRBV2 with TRBJ1-3, with 9 positions matching TRBD1. This CDR3 has 16 residues. In germline, CDR1 is SNHLY, CDR2 FYNNEI. Losses at the gene ends were 5 bases for V and 0 bases for J; bases not matched to a gene: 5. DNA of the CDR3: TGTGCCAGCAGTATCGGGACAGGGAGCTCTGGAAACACCATATATTTT. Translated, it gives CASSIGTGSSGNTIYF.

The chain couples TRBV6-6 to TRBJ2-2; 10 nucleotides align to TRBD1. Looked up from germline, CDR1 is MNHNY and CDR2 is SVGAGI (reference sequence). Trimming cost V 6 bases and J 4 bases; bases outside gene matches: 8. The length of the CDR3 is 16 residues. CDR3 nucleotide sequence: TGTGCCAGCAGGGGCGACAGGGGGCACGGCACCGGGGAGCTGTTTTTT. This sequence encodes CASRGDRGHGTGELFF.

The rearrangement links TRBV7-2 to TRBJ1-1; D not resolved. The V gene lost 0 bases and the J gene lost 1 base, with 18 bases spanning the gap. CDR3 size: 18 residues. Per germline, CDR1 SGHTA and CDR2 FQGNSA. This CDR3 reads CASSLANGPLRQNTEAFF. The CDR3 DNA reads as TGTGCCAGCAGCTTAGCGAACGGGCCCCTTCGGCAGAACACTGAAGCTTTCTTT.

The CDR3 loop reads CASSLVPGFSYEQYF. The CDR3 bases are TGTGCCAGCAGCTTAGTCCCAGGTTTCTCCTACGAGCAGTACTTC. V usage is TRBV11-2 and J usage is TRBJ2-7; D unclear. V was clipped by 1 base and J by 0 bases, with 10 bases between them. The CDR3 is 15 residues long. The germline V gene has CDR1 SGHAT and CDR2 FQNNGV.

This clone was counted once. The rearrangement links TRBV11-2 to TRBJ2-7, with D uncertain. Looked up from germline, CDR1 is SGHAT and CDR2 is FQNNGV. The V end lost 5 bases, the J end lost 4 bases, and 9 bases lay between the germline ends. The CDR3 spans 12 residues. As DNA, the CDR3 is TGTGCCAGCAGCCCGCGTCGTTACGAGCAGTACTTC. This gives the protein CASSPRRYEQYF.

The rearrangement uses TRBV11-2 and TRBJ2-7; a weak D match, TRBD2 (5 bases). V was cut by 1 base and J by 3 bases, with 10 bases left in between. Germline V gene lookup returns CDR1 SGHAT and CDR2 FQNNGV. The CDR3 runs to 14 residues. The CDR3 DNA reads as TGTGCCAGCAGCTTAGGAGGGAGAGTCTACGAGCAGTACTTC. It yields the protein CASSLGGRVYEQYF.

J is TRBJ2-2 and V is TRBV5-1; D unresolved. Trimming took off 1 base at V and 2 bases at J, with 9 bases between the two ends. The CDR3 spans 15 residues. Germline CDR1 reads SGHRS; CDR2 reads YFSETQ. The CDR3: CASSLLKKNTGELFF. The CDR3 coding sequence is TGCGCCAGCAGCTTGTTAAAGAAAAACACCGGGGAGCTGTTTTTT.

The rearrangement uses TRBV5-4 and TRBJ2-7; D call uncertain. The germline CDR1 and CDR2 sequences are SGHNT and YYREEE (reference sequence). V was shortened by 3 bases and J by 1 base, with 8 bases between the two germline ends. The CDR3 length is 13 residues. CDR3 amino acids: CASSYPASYEQYF. The CDR3 DNA reads TGTGCCAGCAGCTACCCAGCGTCCTACGAGCAGTACTTC.

V gene TRBV2 combines with J gene TRBJ2-1, with D unclear. Trimming took 6 bases from V and 3 from J, leaving 3 bases between them. CDR3 size: 11 residues. CDR1 is SNHLY and CDR2 is FYNNEI in the germline V gene. This CDR3 reads CASSLYNEQFF. The CDR3 nucleotides are TGTGCCAGCAGCCTCTACAATGAGCAGTTCTTC.

This clone has more than one count but fewer than ten. The chain links TRBV6-6 to TRBJ2-7; D possibly uses TRBD1 or TRBD2 (7 bases each). CDR1 is MNHNY and CDR2 is SVGAGI in the germline V gene (reference sequence). The CDR3 is 14 residues long. Between the trimmed V and J ends, which lost 6 bases and 5 bases, there was a span of 17 bases. The CDR3 here is CASRREGASDEQYF. The CDR3 DNA sequence: TGTGCCAGCAGAAGGGAGGGGGCAAGCGACGAGCAGTACTTC.

This chain connects TRBV4-2 to TRBJ2-2, with 8 bases that match TRBD2. From germline, CDR1 is LGHNA and CDR2 YNFKEQ. The CDR3 runs 17 residues. V shed 0 bases and J 5 bases; nucleotides not matched to a gene: 8. The CDR3 is CASSQDTGTRTTGELFF. The CDR3 coding sequence is TGTGCCAGCAGCCAAGACACCGGGACTAGAACTACCGGGGAGCTGTTTTTT.

The chain combines TRBV28 with TRBJ2-4, with 9 bases lining up with TRBD2. Per the germline V gene, CDR1 is MDHEN and CDR2 is SYDVKM. V shed 3 bases, J shed 7 bases, and the junction held 16 bases outside the gene matches. The CDR3 runs 18 residues. For the CDR3, the DNA is TGTGCCAGCAGTTTGATGGAGTGGCGGGAGGGTTTTAAGAACATTCAGTACTTC. Its protein is CASSLMEWREGFKNIQYF.

The rearrangement links TRBV19 to TRBJ2-2; weak D call: TRBD1 (6 bases). V lost 7 bases to trimming and J lost 2 bases, with 11 bases between them. The germline CDR1 and CDR2 sequences are LNHDA and SQIVND (reference sequence). The CDR3 length is 14 residues. The CDR3 nucleotides read TGTGCCAGTAAGGGACAAATTAACACCGGGGAGCTGTTTTTT. It yields the protein CASKGQINTGELFF.

This chain links TRBV4-3 with TRBJ1-5; D is possibly TRBD1 (5 bases). Trimming removed 5 bases from V and 12 bases from J, with 20 bases in between. The CDR3 is 14 residues long. CDR1 LGHNA and CDR2 YSLEER come from the germline V gene. The CDR3 sequence is CASSSSRDGWVQHF. The CDR3 bases are TGCGCCAGCAGCTCGTCCCGGGACGGCTGGGTCCAGCATTTT.

The chain couples TRBV30 to TRBJ1-4; D perhaps matches TRBD1 (5 bases). Germline CDR1 is GTSNPN and CDR2 is SVGIG (reference sequence). V lost 2 bases and J lost 7, with 23 bases in between. The CDR3 spans 17 residues. The CDR3 region is CAWSRIRGRGAGEKLFF. For the CDR3, the DNA is TGTGCCTGGAGTCGTATCAGAGGACGCGGGGCCGGTGAAAAACTGTTTTTT.

V is TRBV19 and J is TRBJ2-7; TRBD1 matches 7 bases. The germline V gene encodes CDR1 LNHDA and CDR2 SQIVND (reference sequence). The CDR3 is 15 residues long. The V and J ends lost 7 bases and 3 bases, in that order; junction bases with no gene match: 12. The CDR3 spells CASTKTGNENYEQYF. The CDR3 bases are TGTGCCAGTACCAAGACAGGGAATGAAAACTACGAGCAGTACTTC.

V and J are TRBV19 and TRBJ2-1; tentative D call: TRBD1 (6 bases). In germline, CDR1 is LNHDA, CDR2 SQIVND (reference sequence). The V and J ends lost 7 bases and 5 bases respectively, with 18 bases between them. This CDR3 is 15 amino acids long. Written as DNA, the CDR3 is TGTGCCAGTACCAACATAGGGACAAAAAACAATGAGCAGTTCTTC. Encoded protein: CASTNIGTKNNEQFF.

V and J are TRBV10-3 and TRBJ2-1; 14 bases are a match to TRBD2. This CDR3 is built from 16 residues. In germline, CDR1 is ENHRY, CDR2 SYGVKD. Trimming cost V 4 bases and J 2 bases; bases outside gene matches: 1. The CDR3 DNA reads as TGTGCCATCAGTGGACTAGCGGGGGGGCCCTACAATGAGCAGTTCTTC. Translation: CAISGLAGGPYNEQFF.

The chain has TRBV5-5 and TRBJ2-7; D gene unclear. From germline, CDR1 is SGHKS and CDR2 YYEKEE (reference sequence). The CDR3 spans 14 residues. V was cut by 4 bases and J by 2 bases, with 13 bases left in between. The CDR3 region has the DNA TGTGCCAGCAGCATCGGACGGATAGCCTACGAGCAGTACTTC. It codes for CASSIGRIAYEQYF.